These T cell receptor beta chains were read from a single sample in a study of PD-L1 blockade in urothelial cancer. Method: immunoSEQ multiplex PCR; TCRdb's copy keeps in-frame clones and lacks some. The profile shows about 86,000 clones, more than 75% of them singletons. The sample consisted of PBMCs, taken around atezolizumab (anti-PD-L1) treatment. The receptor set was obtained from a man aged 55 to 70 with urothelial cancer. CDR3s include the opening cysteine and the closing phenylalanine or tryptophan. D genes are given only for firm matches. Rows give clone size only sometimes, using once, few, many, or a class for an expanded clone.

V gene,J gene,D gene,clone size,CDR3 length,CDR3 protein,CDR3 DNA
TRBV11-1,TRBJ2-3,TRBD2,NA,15,CASSRSSGGQSGEYF,TGTGCCAGCAGCCGGTCTAGCGGGGGCCAAAGTGGGGAGTATTTT
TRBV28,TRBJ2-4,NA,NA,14,CASSKGTPGDIQYF,TGTGCCAGTTCCAAGGGTACCCCCGGGGACATTCAGTACTTC
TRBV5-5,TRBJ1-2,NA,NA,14,CASSLTGSDYGYTF,TGTGCCAGCAGCTTGACAGGGAGCGACTATGGCTACACCTTC
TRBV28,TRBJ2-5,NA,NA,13,CASSYQNQETQYF,TGTGCCAGCAGTTACCAAAATCAGGAGACCCAGTACTTC
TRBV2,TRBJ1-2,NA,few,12,CASSSAGYGYTF,TGTGCCAGCTCTTCCGCGGGCTATGGCTACACCTTC
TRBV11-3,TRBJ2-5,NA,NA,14,CASSNRGAGETQYF,TGTGCCAGCAGCAACCGGGGGGCGGGTGAGACCCAGTACTTC
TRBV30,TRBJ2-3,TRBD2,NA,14,CAWHRSGRGDTQYF,TGTGCCTGGCACCGCAGCGGGAGAGGAGATACGCAGTATTTT
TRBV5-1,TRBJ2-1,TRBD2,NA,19,CASSEGRNRLAGDYNEQFF,TGCGCCAGCAGTGAGGGGCGGAATCGACTAGCGGGTGATTACAATGAGCAGTTCTTC
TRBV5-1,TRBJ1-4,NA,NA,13,CATRGSTNEKLFF,TGCGCCACCCGAGGATCAACTAATGAAAAACTGTTTTTT
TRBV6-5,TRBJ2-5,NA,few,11,CASTLAETQYF,TGTGCCAGCACCCTAGCAGAGACCCAGTACTTC
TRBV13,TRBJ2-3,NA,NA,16,CASSSFIGPPRDTQYF,TGTGCCAGCAGCTCCTTTATCGGTCCGCCGCGAGATACGCAGTATTTT
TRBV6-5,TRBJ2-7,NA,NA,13,CASSYSAIGEQYF,TGTGCCAGCAGTTATAGCGCTATCGGAGAGCAGTACTTC
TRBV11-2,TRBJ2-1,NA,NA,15,CASSFSRVGGNEQFF,TGTGCCAGCAGCTTCTCGCGCGTAGGGGGCAATGAGCAGTTCTTC
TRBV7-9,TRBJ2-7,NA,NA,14,CASSLVGLPYEQYF,TGTGCCAGCAGCTTAGTGGGACTCCCCTACGAGCAGTACTTC
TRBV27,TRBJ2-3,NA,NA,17,CASSFSRRPTSTDTQYF,TGTGCCAGCAGTTTCTCAAGGAGACCCACTAGCACAGATACGCAGTATTTT
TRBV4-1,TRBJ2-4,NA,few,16,CASSQGQGRAKNIQYF,TGCGCCAGCAGCCAAGGGCAGGGGAGAGCCAAAAACATTCAGTACTTC
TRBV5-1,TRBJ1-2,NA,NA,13,CASSFRGWFGYTF,TGCGCCAGCAGCTTCAGGGGTTGGTTTGGCTACACCTTC
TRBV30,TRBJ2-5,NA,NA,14,CAWSRTHRQETQYF,TGTGCCTGGTCTAGGACACACCGCCAAGAGACCCAGTACTTC
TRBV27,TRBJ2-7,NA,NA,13,CASTAAGSYEQYF,TGTGCCAGCACTGCTGCCGGCTCCTACGAGCAGTACTTC
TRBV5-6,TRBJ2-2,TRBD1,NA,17,CASSLGVDRGGTGELFF,TGTGCCAGCAGCCTGGGAGTAGACAGGGGAGGAACCGGGGAGCTGTTTTTT
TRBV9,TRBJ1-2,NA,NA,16,CASSEGEATAIYGYTF,TGTGCCAGCAGCGAAGGGGAAGCGACAGCGATCTATGGCTACACCTTC
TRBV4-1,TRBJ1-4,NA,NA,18,CASSQSRGGKATNEKLFF,TGCGCCAGCAGCCAATCCAGGGGTGGGAAGGCAACTAATGAAAAACTGTTTTTT
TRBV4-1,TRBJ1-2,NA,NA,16,CASSRGGGRDNYGYTF,TGCGCCAGCAGCCGGGGGGGAGGCAGAGACAACTATGGCTACACCTTC
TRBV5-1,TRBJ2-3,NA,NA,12,CASSLEGGTQYF,TGCGCCAGCAGCTTGGAGGGAGGTACGCAGTATTTT
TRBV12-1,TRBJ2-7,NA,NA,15,CASSFGVRGHYEQYF,TGTGCCAGCAGCTTTGGCGTCAGGGGGCACTACGAGCAGTACTTC
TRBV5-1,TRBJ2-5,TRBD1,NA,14,CASSFGTDPETQYF,TGCGCCAGCAGCTTTGGGACAGACCCAGAGACCCAGTACTTC
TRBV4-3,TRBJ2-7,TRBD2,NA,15,CASSQLAGAAYEQYF,TGCGCCAGCAGCCAACTAGCGGGGGCTGCCTACGAGCAGTACTTC